Sequencing of this TCR beta chain was carried out in a study of shared clonotypes between healthy human individuals (dated by TCRdb to the early 2020s). In the study overall: The cohort comprised a couple of women and three men aged 18 to 49 years. Per donor, leukapheresis produced somewhere between about 0.94 and 8.9 billion PBMCs. For each donor, CD4 naive and CD4 memory were each given three plates, CD8 naive was given two plates, and CD8 memory was given one plate. To estimate repertoire size and how much clonotypes are shared between individuals, the study performed deep sequencing of blood TCR repertoires from a handful of healthy adults. Libraries were prepared and TCR repertoires were sequenced by different laboratories using diverse techniques, in order to increase sequencing depth and limit assay-specific biases. What the work shows at the level of the full study, not this receptor alone: Clonotypes shared by all four sorted-subset donors showed higher generation probabilities than non-shared clonotypes. Larger estimated clonotype richness was generally found for naive subsets than for memory subsets. Rarefaction of sorted-subset datasets indicated incomplete sequencing despite the large sequencing depth. Because the study included a small number of donors, the genetic and exposure-history diversity represented was limited. When four donors were compared, the shared fraction of clonotypes was about 5.4% for naive CD4, around 3.5% for naive CD8, roughly 2.3% for memory CD4, and less than 0.5% for memory CD8. Based on pairwise subsampling, the degree of clonotype sharing among donors was expected to be affected by sequencing depth. Sampling was restricted to blood, and TCR repertoires in tissues likely differ from the TCR repertoires found in blood.

To note about this clone: What this receptor recognizes is not known. The sample holds no much larger clone one base away, and base qualities are not on file.

Donors were healthy HIV-negative adults with no recently reported acute infections or vaccinations. Only Caucasian adults living in Nashville, Tennessee, USA were represented among the donors. CD4+ T cells were enriched by magnetic negative selection; naive cells were then positively selected on CD45RA, and the negative fraction formed the memory subset. After blood collection by leukapheresis, PBMCs were isolated using Ficoll-Histopaque density gradient centrifugation and then cryopreserved in the vapor phase of liquid nitrogen. Analytical flow cytometry was used to check the purity and quantity of each magnetically sorted T cell population. Each sorted fraction had its genomic DNA isolated and then quantified by UV absorbance on a Nanodrop 2000c. Using the deep immunoSEQ assay, multiplex PCR amplified TCR CDR3 regions from genomic DNA. For each cell subset, the extracted genomic DNA was distributed evenly across all wells of several immunoSEQ 96-well plates, and each plate served as one replicate. Each replicate PCR for sorted subsets received approximately 220 ng genomic DNA, equal to roughly 30,000 T cell genomes. Purified libraries were quantified with a Qubit 3.0 fluorometer, sized on a Bioanalyzer 2100, and re-quantified with the KAPA Library Quantification kit. A separate single-read 150-cycle Illumina NextSeq 550 flow cell was used to sequence each immunoSEQ 96-well plate. Turning to the authors' computational methods: Because only junctional sequences without quality scores were contained in the immunoSEQ output, filtering matching that applied to full-length reads could not be performed. To assign V/J genes and CDR3, sequences were annotated using PyIR, a Python wrapper for IgBLAST v1.9, with IMGT germline references. Any read was removed if the V/J assignment was weak (E-value above 1e-6), the CDR3 was missing, or the read contained stop codons, out-of-frame junctions, or ambiguous translated residues. A V3J clonotype was defined by an identical inferred V gene, J gene, and CDR3 amino acid sequence. The percentage overlap between two repertoires was calculated by dividing the number of shared unique clonotypes by the size of the smaller repertoire. Richness of each repertoire was evaluated using RTK rarefaction, the Chao1 estimator, and Recon v2.1 estimates of unobserved clonotypes. For all TCRbeta clonotypes obtained by the gDNA method from a handful of donors, generation probabilities were computed with OLGA. Here the immuneACCESS table is served through TCRdb, limited to in-frame sequences with V and J called. Missing clones are a known gap in these copies; in checked studies unresolved V genes cover under half, and the rest lacks a known reason. That table is the source of V, J and clone size, and D and trimming were worked out from the DNA. The sample yields approximately 2.5 million clones; 90% to 95% were counted once. Around 0.15% of the sample is taken by the ten largest.

From the cysteine up to the phenylalanine, the CDR3 has a length of 15 residues. The entry retains the CDR3 DNA only, 45 bases that are in frame from base 1. The germline V gene (reference sequence) supplies CDR1 MNHNY and CDR2 SVGAGI. A distance of 14 bases separates the germline ends of V and J, which lose 2 bases and 3 bases respectively. This TCR was sampled from a man aged 18 to 30 in good health. The chain was built from TRBV6-6 and TRBJ2-7; the D region may be TRBD1 or TRBD2, each matching 5 bases equally. The material sequenced was naive CD4+ T cells sorted from blood. In light of the paper, this sample's cell subset or site label describes: CD45RA+ positively selected. The CDR3 in this case is CASSYRPGTRYEQYF. The nucleotide sequence is given as TGTGCCAGCAGTTACCGTCCGGGGACCCGCTACGAGCAGTACTTC.